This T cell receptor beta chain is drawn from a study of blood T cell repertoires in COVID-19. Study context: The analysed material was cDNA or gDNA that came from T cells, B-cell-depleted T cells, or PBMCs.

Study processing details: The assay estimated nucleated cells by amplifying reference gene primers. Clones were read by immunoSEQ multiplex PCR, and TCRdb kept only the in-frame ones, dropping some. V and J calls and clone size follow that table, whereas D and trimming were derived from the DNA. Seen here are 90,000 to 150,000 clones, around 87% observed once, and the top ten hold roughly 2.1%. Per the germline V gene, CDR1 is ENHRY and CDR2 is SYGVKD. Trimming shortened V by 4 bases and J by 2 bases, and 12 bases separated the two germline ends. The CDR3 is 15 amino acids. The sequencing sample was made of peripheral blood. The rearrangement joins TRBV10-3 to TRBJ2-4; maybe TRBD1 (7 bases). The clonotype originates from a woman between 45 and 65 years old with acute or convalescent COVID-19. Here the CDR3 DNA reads TGTGCCATCAGTGCTTCAGGGGGGTCCAAAAACATTCAGTACTTC. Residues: CAISASGGSKNIQYF.